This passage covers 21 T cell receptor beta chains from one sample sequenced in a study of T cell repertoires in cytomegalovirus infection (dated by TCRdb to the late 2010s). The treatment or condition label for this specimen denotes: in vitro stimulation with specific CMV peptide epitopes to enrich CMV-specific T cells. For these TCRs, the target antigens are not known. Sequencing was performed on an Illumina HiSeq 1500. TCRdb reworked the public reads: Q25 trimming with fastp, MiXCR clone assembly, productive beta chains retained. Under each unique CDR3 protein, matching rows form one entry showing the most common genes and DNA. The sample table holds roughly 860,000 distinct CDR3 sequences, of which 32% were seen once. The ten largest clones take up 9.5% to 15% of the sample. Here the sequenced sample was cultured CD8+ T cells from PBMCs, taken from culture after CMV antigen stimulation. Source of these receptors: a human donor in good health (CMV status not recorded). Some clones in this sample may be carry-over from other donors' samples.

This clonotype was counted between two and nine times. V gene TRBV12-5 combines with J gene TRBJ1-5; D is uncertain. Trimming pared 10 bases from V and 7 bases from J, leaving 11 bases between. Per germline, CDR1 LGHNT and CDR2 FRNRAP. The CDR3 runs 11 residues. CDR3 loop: CATCPIQPQHF. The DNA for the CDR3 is TGTGCTACCTGTCCGATCCAGCCCCAGCATTTT.

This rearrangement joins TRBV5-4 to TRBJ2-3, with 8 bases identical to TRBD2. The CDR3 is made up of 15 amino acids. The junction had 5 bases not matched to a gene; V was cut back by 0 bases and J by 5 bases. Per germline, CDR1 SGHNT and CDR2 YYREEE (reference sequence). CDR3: CASSLGREGKDTQYF. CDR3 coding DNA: TGTGCCAGCAGCTTGGGCCGGGAGGGGAAAGATACGCAGTATTTT. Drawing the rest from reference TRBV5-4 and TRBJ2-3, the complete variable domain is ETGVTQSPTHLIKTRGQQVTLRCSSQSGHNTVSWYQQALGQGPQFIFQYYREEENGRGNFPPRFSGLQFPNYSSELNVNALELDDSALYLCASSLGREGKDTQYFGPGTRLTVL.

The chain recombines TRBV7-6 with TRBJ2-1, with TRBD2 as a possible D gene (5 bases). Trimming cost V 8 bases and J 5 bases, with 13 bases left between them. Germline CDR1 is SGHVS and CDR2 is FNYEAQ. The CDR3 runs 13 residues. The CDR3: CASGGVMDNEQFF. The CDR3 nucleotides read TGTGCCAGCGGAGGTGTCATGGACAATGAGCAGTTCTTC. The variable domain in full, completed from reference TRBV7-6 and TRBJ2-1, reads GAGVSQSPRYKVTKRGQDVALRCDPISGHVSLYWYRQALGQGPEFLTYFNYEAQQDKSGLPNDRFSAERPEGSISTLTIQRTEQRDSAMYRCASGGVMDNEQFFGPGTRLTVL.

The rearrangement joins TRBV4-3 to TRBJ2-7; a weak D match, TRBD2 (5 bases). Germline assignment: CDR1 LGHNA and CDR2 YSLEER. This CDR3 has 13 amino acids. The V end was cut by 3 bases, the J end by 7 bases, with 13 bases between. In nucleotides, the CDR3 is TGCGCCAGCAGCCAGGTGGACTCGGGGGAGCAGTACGTC. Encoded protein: CASSQVDSGEQYV.

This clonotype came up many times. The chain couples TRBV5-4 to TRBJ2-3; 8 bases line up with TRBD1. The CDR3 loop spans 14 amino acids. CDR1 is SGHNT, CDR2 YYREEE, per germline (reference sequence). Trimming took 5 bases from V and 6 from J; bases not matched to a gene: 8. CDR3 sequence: CASSFQGAVDTQYF. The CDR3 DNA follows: TGTGCCAGCAGTTTCCAGGGGGCAGTGGATACGCAGTATTTT.

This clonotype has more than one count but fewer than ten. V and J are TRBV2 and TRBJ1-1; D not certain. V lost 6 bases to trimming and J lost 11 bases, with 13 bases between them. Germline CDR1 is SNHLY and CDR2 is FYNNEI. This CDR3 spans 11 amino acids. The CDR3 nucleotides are TGTGCCAGCAGGGCCATAATTGGGGCTTTCTTT. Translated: CASRAIIGAFF.

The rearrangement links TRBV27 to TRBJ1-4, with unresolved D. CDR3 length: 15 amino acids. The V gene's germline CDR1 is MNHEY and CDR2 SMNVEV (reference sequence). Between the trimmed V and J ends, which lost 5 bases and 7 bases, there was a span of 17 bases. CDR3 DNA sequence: TGTGCCAGCAGTCCAAGTAGCGGGATTCGTGAAAAACTGTTTTTT. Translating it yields CASSPSSGIREKLFF.

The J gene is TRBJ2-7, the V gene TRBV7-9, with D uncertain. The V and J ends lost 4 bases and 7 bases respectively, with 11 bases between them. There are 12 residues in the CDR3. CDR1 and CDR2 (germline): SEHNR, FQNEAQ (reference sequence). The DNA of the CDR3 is TGTGCCAGCAGCTCAACTCAATGGGAGCAGTACTTC. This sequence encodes CASSSTQWEQYF.

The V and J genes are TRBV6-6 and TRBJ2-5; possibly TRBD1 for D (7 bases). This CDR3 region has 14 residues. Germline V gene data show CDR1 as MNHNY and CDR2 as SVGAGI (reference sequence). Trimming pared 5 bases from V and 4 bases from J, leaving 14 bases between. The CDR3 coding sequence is TGTGCCAGCAGTCCCTCGGGGGACAGAGAGACCCAGTACTTC. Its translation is CASSPSGDRETQYF.

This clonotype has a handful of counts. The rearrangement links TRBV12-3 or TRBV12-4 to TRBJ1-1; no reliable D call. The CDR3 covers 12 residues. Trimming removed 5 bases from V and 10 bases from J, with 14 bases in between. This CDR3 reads CASSRESRGAFF. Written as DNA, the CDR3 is TGTGCCAGCAGTCGGGAATCCCGGGGAGCTTTCTTT.

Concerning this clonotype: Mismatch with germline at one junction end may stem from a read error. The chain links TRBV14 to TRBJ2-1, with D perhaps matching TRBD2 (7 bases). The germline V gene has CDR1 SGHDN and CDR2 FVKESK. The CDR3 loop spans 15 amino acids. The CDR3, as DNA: TGTGCCAGCAGTCAAGTTGGGGGGGGCAAAAATGAGCAGTTCTTC. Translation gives CASSQVGGGKNEQFF. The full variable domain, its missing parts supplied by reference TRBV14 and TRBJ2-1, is EAGVTQFPSHSVIEKGQTVTLRCDPISGHDNLYWYRRVMGKEIKFLLHFVKESKQDESGMPNNRFLAERTGGTYSTLKVQPAELEDSGVYFCASSQVGGGKNEQFFGPGTRLTVL.

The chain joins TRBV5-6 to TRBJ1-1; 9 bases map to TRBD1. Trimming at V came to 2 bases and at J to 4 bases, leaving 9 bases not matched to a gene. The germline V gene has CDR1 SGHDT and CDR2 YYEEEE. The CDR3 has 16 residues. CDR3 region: CASSFNRGQGGTEAFF. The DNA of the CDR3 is TGTGCCAGCAGCTTTAACAGGGGGCAGGGGGGCACTGAAGCTTTCTTT.

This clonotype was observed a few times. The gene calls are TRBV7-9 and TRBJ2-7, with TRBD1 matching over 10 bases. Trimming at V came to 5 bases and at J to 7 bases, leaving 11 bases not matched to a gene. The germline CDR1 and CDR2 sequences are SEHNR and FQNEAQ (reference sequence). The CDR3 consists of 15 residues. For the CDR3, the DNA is TGTGCCAGCAGCCTACGGGACAGGGGCACTGGTGAGCAGTACTTC. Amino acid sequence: CASSLRDRGTGEQYF.

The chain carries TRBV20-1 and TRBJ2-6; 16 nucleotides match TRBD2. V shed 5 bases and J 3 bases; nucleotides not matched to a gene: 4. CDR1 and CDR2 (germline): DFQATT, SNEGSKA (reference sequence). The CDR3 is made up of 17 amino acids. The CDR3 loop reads CSASGTSGGGGANVLTF. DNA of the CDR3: TGCAGTGCTTCCGGGACTAGCGGGGGGGGTGGGGCCAACGTCCTGACTTTC.

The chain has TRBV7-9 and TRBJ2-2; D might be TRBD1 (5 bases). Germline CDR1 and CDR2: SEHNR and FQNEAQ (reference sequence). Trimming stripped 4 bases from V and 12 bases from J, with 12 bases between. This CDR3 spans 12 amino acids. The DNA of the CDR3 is TGTGCCAGCAGCTCACCCTCAGGGAAGCTGTTTTTT. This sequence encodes CASSSPSGKLFF. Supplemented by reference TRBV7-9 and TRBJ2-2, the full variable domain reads DTGVSQNPRHKITKRGQNVTFRCDPISEHNRLYWYRQTLGQGPEFLTYFQNEAQLEKSRLLSDRFSAERPKGSFSTLEIQRTEQGDSAMYLCASSSPSGKLFFGEGSRLTVL.

The CDR3 coding sequence is TGTGCCAGCAGTCCAGGGACTAGCGAATACAATGAGCAGTTCTTC. It encodes CASSPGTSEYNEQFF. This chain links TRBV12-3 or TRBV12-4 with TRBJ2-1; 10 bases align to TRBD2. The CDR3 sequence is 15 residues long. With 5 bases clipped from V and 4 bases from J, the junction kept 5 bases outside the gene matches.

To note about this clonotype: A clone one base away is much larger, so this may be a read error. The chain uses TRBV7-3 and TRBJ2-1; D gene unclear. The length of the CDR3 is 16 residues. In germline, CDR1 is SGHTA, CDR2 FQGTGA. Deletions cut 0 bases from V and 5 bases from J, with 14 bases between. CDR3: CASSLTSGPVDNEQFF. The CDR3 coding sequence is TGTGCCAGCAGCTTAACGTCGGGTCCGGTTGACAATGAGCAGTTCTTC.

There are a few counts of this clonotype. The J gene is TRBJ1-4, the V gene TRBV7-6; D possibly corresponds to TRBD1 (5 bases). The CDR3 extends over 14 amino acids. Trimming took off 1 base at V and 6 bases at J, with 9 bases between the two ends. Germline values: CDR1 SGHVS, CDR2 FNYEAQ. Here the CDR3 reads CASSLGDGYEKLFF. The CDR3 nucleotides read TGTGCCAGCAGCTTAGGGGACGGCTATGAAAAACTGTTTTTT.

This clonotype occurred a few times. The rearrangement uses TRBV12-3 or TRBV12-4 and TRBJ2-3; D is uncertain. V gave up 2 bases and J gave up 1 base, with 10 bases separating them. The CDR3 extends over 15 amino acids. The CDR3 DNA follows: TGTGCCAGCAGTTTATTATTCCTTGGCACAGATACGCAGTATTTT. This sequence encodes CASSLLFLGTDTQYF.

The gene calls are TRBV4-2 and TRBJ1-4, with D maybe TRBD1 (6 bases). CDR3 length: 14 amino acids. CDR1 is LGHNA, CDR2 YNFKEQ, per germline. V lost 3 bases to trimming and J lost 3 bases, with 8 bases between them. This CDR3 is CASSQTGSNEKLFF. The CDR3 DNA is TGTGCCAGCAGCCAGACAGGATCTAATGAAAAACTGTTTTTT.

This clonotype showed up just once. CDR3 bases: TGTGCCAGCAGCATAATAACAGGGGGCCTCACTGAAGCTTTCTTT. This gives the protein CASSIITGGLTEAFF. The V and J genes are TRBV7-9 and TRBJ1-1; TRBD1 aligns across 9 bases. V lost 5 bases to trimming and J lost 4 bases; unmatched junction nucleotides: 8. Germline V gene sequence: CDR1 SEHNR, CDR2 FQNEAQ (reference sequence). This CDR3 contains 15 residues.